This paragraph reports one TCR beta chain. The sample comes from a study of blood T cell repertoires in COVID-19. Germline V gene sequence: CDR1 MRHNA, CDR2 SNTAGT. The CDR3 covers 13 residues. Losses at the gene ends were 5 bases for V and 8 bases for J; bases not matched to a gene: 7. In the authors' methods: Nucleated cell counts were estimated from reference gene primer amplification. This table comes from immunoSEQ multiplex PCR, and its TCRdb copy is limited to in-frame clones, with some not included. That table furnishes V, J and clone size, whereas the DNA furnished D and trimming. The table has 200,000 to 300,000 clones, 85% to 90% seen once.

The specimen sequenced was peripheral blood. The V gene is TRBV6-4, the J gene TRBJ1-2, with 8 bases fitting TRBD1. The clonotype comes from a middle-aged woman with acute or convalescent COVID-19. The CDR3 here is CASSFGQGGGYTF. In DNA form, the CDR3 reads TGTGCCAGCAGTTTCGGACAGGGAGGAGGCTACACCTTC.